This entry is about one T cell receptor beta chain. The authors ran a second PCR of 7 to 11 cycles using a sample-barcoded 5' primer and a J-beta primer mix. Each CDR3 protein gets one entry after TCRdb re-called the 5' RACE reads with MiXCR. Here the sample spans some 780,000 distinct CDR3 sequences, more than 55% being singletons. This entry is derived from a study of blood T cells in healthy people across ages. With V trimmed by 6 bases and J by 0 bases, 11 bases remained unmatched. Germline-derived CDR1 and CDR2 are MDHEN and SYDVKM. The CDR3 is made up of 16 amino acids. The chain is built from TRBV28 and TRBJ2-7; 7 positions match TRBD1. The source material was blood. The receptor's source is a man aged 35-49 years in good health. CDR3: CASSRLGQSYSYEQYF. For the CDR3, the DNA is TGTGCCAGCAGCCGCTTGGGACAGAGCTACTCCTACGAGCAGTACTTC.